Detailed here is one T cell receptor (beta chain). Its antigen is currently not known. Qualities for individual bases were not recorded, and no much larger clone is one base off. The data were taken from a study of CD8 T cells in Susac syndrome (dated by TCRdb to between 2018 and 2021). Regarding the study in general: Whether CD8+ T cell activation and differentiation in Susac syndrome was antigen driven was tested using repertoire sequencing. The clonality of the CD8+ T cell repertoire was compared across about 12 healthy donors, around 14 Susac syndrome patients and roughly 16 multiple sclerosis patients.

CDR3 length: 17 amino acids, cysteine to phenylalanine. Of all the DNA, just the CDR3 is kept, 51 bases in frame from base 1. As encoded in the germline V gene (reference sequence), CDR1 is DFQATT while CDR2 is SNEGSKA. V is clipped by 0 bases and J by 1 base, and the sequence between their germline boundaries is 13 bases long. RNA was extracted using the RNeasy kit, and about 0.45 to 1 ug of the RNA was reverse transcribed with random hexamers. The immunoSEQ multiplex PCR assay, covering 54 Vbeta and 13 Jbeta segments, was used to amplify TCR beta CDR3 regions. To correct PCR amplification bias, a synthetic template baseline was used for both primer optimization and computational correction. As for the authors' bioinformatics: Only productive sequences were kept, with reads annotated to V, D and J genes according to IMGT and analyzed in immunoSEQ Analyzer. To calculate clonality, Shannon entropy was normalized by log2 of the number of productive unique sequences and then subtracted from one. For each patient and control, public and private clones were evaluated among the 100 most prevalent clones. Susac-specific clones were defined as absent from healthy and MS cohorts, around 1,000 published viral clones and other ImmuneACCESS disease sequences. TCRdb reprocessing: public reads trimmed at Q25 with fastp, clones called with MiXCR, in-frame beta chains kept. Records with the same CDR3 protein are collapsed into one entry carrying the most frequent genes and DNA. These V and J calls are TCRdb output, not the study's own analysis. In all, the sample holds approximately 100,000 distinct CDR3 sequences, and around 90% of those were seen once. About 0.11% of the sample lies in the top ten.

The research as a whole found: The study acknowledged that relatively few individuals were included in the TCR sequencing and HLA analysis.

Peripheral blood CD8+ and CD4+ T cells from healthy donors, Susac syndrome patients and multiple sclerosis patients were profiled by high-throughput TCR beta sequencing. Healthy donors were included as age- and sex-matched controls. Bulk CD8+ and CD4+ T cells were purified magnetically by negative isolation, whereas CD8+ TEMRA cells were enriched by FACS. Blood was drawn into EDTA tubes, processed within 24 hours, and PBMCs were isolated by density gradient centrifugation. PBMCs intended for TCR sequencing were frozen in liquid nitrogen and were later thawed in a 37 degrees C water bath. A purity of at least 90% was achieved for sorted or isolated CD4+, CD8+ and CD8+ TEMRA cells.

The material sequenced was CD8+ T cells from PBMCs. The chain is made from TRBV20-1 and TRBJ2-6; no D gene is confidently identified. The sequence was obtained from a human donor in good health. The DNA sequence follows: TGCAGTGCTAGAGACTGGACGGTCGCGTCTGGGGCCAACGTCCTGACTTTC. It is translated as CSARDWTVASGANVLTF.